This T cell receptor (beta chain) was observed in a study of blood T cell repertoires in COVID-19. Methods used by the authors: Researchers report that nucleated cell counts were estimated from reference gene primer amplification. The protocol was immunoSEQ multiplex PCR, while the TCRdb copy is restricted to in-frame clones and leaves out a portion. That table gives V, J and clone size, and the DNA gave D and trimming. The sample has about 400,000 clones; about 87% are singletons. After removal of 5 bases from V and 5 bases from J, the junction contained 2 bases not matched to a gene. The CDR3 has 13 amino acids. CDR1 MNHEY and CDR2 SVGEGT come from the germline V gene.

The sample was peripheral blood. The genes are TRBV6-2 or TRBV6-3 and TRBJ2-2; 7 nucleotides align to TRBD2. The clonotype comes from a human donor in a cohort sampled during active COVID-19. CDR3 nucleotides: TGTGCCAGCAGTCGGGGGGAGACCGGGGAGCTGTTTTTT. Its translation: CASSRGETGELFF.